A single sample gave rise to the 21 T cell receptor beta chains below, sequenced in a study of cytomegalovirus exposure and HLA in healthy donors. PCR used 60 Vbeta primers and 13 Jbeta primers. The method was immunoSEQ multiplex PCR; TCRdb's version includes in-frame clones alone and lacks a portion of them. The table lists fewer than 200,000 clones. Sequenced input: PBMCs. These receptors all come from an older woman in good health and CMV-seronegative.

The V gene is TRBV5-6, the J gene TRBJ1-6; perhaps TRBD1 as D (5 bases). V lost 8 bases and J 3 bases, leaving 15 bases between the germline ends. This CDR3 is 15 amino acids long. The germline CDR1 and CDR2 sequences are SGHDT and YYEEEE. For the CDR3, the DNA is TGTGCCAGTACAAGCGGGGCGTACTATAATTCACCCCTCCACTTT. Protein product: CASTSGAYYNSPLHF.

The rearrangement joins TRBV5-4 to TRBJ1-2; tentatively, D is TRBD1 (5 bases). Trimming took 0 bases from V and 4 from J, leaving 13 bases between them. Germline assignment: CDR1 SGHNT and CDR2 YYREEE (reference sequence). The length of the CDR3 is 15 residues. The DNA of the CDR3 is TGTGCCAGCAGCTTGGGGGCCGACAGTTTCTATGGCTACACCTTC. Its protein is CASSLGADSFYGYTF.

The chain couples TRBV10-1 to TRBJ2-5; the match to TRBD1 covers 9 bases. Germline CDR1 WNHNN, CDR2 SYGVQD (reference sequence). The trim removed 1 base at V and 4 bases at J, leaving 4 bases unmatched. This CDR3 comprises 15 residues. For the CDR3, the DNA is TGCGCCAGCAGTGAGTGGGGGACAGGGCGAGAGACCCAGTACTTC. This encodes CASSEWGTGRETQYF.

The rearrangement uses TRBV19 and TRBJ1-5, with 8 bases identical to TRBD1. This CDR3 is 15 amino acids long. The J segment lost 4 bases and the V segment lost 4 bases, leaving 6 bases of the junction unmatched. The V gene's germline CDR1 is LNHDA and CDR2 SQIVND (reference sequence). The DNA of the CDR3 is TGTGCCAGTAGTAACGGACAGGGACCTAATCAGCCCCAGCATTTT. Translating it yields CASSNGQGPNQPQHF.

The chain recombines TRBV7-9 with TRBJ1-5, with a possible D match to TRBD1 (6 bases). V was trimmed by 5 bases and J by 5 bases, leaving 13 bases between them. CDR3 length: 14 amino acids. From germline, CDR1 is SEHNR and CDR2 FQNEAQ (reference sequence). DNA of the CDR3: TGTGCCAGCAGCCCGAGGACAGAGGATCAGCCCCAGCATTTT. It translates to CASSPRTEDQPQHF.

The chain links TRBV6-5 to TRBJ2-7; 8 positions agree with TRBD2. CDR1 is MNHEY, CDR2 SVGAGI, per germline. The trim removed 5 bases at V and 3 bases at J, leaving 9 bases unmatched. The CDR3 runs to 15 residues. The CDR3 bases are TGTGCCAGCAGTACACACCCGGGAGGGGTCTACGAGCAGTACTTC. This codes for CASSTHPGGVYEQYF.

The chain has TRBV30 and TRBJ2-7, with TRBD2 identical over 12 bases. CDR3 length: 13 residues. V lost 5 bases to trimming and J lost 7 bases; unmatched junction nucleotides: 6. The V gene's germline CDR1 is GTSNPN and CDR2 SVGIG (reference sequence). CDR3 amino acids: CAWSGLAGREQYF. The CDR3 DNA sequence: TGTGCCTGGTCGGGACTAGCGGGTCGGGAGCAGTACTTC. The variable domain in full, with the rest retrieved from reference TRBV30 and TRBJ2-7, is SQTIHQWPATLVQPVGSPLSLECTVEGTSNPNLYWYRQAAGRGLQLLFYSVGIGQISSEVPQNLSASRPQDRQFILSSKKLLLSDSGFYLCAWSGLAGREQYFGPGTRLTVT.

CDR3 in amino acids: CASSLGLAGVLTGELFF. In DNA, the CDR3 is TGTGCCAGCAGCTTGGGACTAGCGGGAGTTCTCACCGGGGAGCTGTTTTTT. This chain connects TRBV11-2 to TRBJ2-2; 14 bases are a match to TRBD2. Looked up from germline, CDR1 is SGHAT and CDR2 is FQNNGV. Losses at the gene ends were 3 bases for V and 4 bases for J; bases not matched to a gene: 4. The CDR3 loop spans 17 amino acids.

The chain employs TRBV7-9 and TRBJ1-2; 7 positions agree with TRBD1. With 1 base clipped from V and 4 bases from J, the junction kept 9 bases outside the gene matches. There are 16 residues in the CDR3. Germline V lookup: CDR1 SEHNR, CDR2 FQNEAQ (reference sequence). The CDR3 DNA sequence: TGTGCCAGCAGCTTAGGAAAGGCAGGGGGTTTCTATGGCTACACCTTC. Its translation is CASSLGKAGGFYGYTF.

This CDR3 is CASGTSVETQYF. In nucleotides, the CDR3 is TGCGCCAGCGGAACTAGCGTGGAGACCCAGTACTTC. J is TRBJ2-5 and V is TRBV10-1; 7 bases map to TRBD2. Germline CDR1 is WNHNN and CDR2 is SYGVQD (reference sequence). Trimming took 8 bases from V and 5 from J; bases not matched to a gene: 5. The CDR3 contains 12 residues.

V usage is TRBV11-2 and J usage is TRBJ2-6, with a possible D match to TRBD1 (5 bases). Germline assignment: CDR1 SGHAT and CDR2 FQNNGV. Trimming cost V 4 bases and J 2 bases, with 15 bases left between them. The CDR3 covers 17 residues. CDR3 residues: CASSYSQGGAGANVLTF. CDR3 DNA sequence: TGTGCCAGCAGCTACTCGCAGGGCGGCGCTGGGGCCAACGTCCTGACTTTC.

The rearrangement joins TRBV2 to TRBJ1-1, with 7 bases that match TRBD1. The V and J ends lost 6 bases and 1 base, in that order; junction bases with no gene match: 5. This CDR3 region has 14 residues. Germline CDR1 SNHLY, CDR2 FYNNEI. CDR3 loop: CASSDRTGNTEAFF. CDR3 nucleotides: TGTGCCAGCAGCGACAGGACAGGGAACACTGAAGCTTTCTTT.

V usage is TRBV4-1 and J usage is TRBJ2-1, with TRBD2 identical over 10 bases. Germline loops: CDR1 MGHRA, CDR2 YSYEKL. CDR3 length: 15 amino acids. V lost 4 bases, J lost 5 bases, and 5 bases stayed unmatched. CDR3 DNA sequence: TGCGCCAGCAGCCGAAGGCTAGCGGGGGACAATGAGCAGTTCTTC. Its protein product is CASSRRLAGDNEQFF.

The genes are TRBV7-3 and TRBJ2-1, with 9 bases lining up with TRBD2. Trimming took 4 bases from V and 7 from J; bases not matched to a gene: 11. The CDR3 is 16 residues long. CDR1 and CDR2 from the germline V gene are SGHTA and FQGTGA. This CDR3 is CASSSLAGQPLNEQFF. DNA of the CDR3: TGTGCCAGCAGCTCCCTAGCGGGACAGCCCCTAAATGAGCAGTTCTTC.

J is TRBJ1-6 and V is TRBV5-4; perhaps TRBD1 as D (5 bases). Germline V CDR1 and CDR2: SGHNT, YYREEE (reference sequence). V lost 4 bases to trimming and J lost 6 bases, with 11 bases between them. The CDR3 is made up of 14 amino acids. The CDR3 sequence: CASSSGGSNSPLHF. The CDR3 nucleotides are TGTGCCAGCAGCAGTGGGGGGTCTAATTCACCCCTCCACTTT.

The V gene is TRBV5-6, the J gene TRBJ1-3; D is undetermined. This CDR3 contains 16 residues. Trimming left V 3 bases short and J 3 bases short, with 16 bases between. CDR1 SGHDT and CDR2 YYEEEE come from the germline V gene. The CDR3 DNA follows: TGTGCCAGCAGCTGGATCAATGAGGGAGGTGGAAACACCATATATTTT. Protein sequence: CASSWINEGGGNTIYF.

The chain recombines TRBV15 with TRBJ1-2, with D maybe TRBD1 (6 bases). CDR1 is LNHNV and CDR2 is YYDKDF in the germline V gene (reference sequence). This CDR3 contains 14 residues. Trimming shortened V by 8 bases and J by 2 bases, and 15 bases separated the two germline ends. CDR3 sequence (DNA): TGTGCCACCTGGGCCGGGACAACGAACTATGGCTACACCTTC. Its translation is CATWAGTTNYGYTF. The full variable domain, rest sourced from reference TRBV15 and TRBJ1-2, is DAMVIQNPRYQVTQFGKPVTLSCSQTLNHNVMYWYQQKSSQAPKLLFHYYDKDFNNEADTPDNFQSRRPNTSFCFLDIRSPGLGDTAMYLCATWAGTTNYGYTFGSGTRLTVV.

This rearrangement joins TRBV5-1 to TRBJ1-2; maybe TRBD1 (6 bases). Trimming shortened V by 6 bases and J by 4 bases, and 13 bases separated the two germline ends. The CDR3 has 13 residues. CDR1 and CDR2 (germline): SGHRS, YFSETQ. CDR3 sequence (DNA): TGCGCCAGCAAACCTACAGGGTCCTATGGCTACACCTTC. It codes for CASKPTGSYGYTF.

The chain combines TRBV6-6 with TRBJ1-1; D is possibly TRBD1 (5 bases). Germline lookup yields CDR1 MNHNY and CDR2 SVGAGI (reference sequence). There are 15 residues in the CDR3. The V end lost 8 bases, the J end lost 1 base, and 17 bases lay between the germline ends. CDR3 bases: TGTGCCAGCTTGCGGAAACAGGACACGAACACTGAAGCTTTCTTT. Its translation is CASLRKQDTNTEAFF.

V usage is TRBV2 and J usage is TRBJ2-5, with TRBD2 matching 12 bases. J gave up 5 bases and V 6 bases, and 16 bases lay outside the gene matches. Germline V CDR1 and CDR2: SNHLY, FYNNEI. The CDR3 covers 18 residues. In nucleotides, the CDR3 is TGTGCCAGCAGCGAGGAGTCTAGCGGGAGGGGAACGCAGGAGACCCAGTACTTC. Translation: CASSEESSGRGTQETQYF.

In DNA, the CDR3 is TGTGCCACCCGCAATACTACAGGGAGACGGACGGACGGCGGGCCCCAGCATTTT. Translated: CATRNTTGRRTDGGPQHF. J is TRBJ1-5 and V is TRBV15; D may be TRBD1 (6 bases). The CDR3 length is 18 residues. The V gene lost 8 bases and the J gene lost 9 bases, with 32 bases spanning the gap. Germline CDR1 reads LNHNV; CDR2 reads YYDKDF (reference sequence).